This TCR beta chain was documented in a study of shared clonotypes between healthy human individuals. In regard to this clone: Its matching antigen is unknown.

Memory CD4+ cells were the fraction left after CD45RA+ naive selection. General study points: Researchers found naive subsets generally carried larger estimated richness than memory subsets. Lower generation probabilities were found for non-shared clonotypes than for those shared by all four donors.

TCRdb's copy holds only in-frame clones and misses some; the assay was immunoSEQ multiplex PCR. The table lists approximately 1,000,000 clones, around three quarters of them singletons. Germline V CDR1 and CDR2: SGHTA, FQGNSA. This CDR3 comprises 17 residues. Trimming cost V 0 bases and J 0 bases, with 15 bases left between them. The material sequenced was memory CD4+ T cells from PBMCs. Documented subset: CD45RA-negative fraction. The chain couples TRBV7-2 to TRBJ2-7; possible D gene TRBD2, 6 bases. This sequence originates from a young man in good health. Some clones in this sample may be carry-over from other donors' samples. CDR3 nucleotides: TGTGCCAGCAGCTTAGCTAGAACAGGAGGGAGCTCCTACGAGCAGTACTTC. Translating it yields CASSLARTGGSSYEQYF.